This T cell receptor beta chain appears in the sequencing data of a study of T cells after somatic rescue of genetic block. Profiling relied on immunoSEQ multiplex PCR, and the TCRdb table lists in-frame clones only, not all of them. The sample holds about 67,000 clones, 92% seen once. Per germline, CDR1 LNHDA and CDR2 SQIVND (reference sequence). Trimming left V 1 base short and J 3 bases short, with 10 bases between. This CDR3 contains 15 residues. V gene TRBV19 combines with J gene TRBJ2-1; TRBD1 is a possible D gene (6 bases). The clonotype originates from a man in his forties or fifties. Sequenced material: peripheral blood mononuclear cells (PBMCs). CDR3 amino acids: CASSIGGGGYNEQFF. The CDR3 region has the DNA TGTGCCAGTAGTATAGGTGGGGGCGGCTACAATGAGCAGTTCTTC.